Following are 20 T cell receptor beta chains from one sample sequenced in a study of radiation and T cells in renal cell carcinoma. The method was immunoSEQ multiplex PCR; TCRdb's version includes in-frame clones alone and lacks a portion of them. The sample shows some 150,000 clones, roughly 86% of them seen only once. Time point here: blood 2 weeks post-SBRT. Specified treatment: 15 Gy SBRT to primary tumor, nephrectomy 4 weeks later. Sequenced here: blood, sampled from a patient whose treatment included radiotherapy and nephrectomy. These receptors were taken from a woman between 50 and 59 years old with renal cell carcinoma.

This clone was observed a single time. The CDR3 DNA sequence: TGTGCCAGCAGCATCGACAGATCCTACGAGCAGTACTTC. Its protein product is CASSIDRSYEQYF. The gene calls are TRBV5-4 and TRBJ2-7, with a weak D call TRBD1 (5 bases). Trimming left V 4 bases short and J 1 base short, with 9 bases between. Germline V lookup: CDR1 SGHNT, CDR2 YYREEE (reference sequence). The CDR3 sequence is 13 residues long.

The table lists this clone with a few counts. J is TRBJ1-2 and V is TRBV4-3; D is ambiguous. CDR1 and CDR2 (germline): LGHNA, YSLEER. The CDR3 contains 15 residues. V lost 0 bases to trimming and J lost 5 bases, with 13 bases between them. CDR3 DNA sequence: TGCGCCAGCAGCCAAGAGCCCGGGGTCGGGTATGGCTACACCTTC. Translation gives CASSQEPGVGYGYTF.

The chain recombines TRBV19 with TRBJ2-2; D is perhaps TRBD1 (6 bases). Germline V gene data show CDR1 as LNHDA and CDR2 as SQIVND (reference sequence). Deletions cut 6 bases from V and 4 bases from J, with 9 bases between. This CDR3 is 13 amino acids long. CDR3 coding DNA: TGTGCCAGTAGGGGCAGGGGCACCGGGGAGCTGTTTTTT. Amino acid sequence: CASRGRGTGELFF.

In nucleotides, the CDR3 is TGCGCCAGCAGCCAAGGGGTGGCTAACTATGGCTACACCTTC. This translates into CASSQGVANYGYTF. V gene TRBV4-1 combines with J gene TRBJ1-2; D is unclear. The V end lost 1 base, the J end lost 0 bases, and 6 bases lay between the germline ends. The germline V gene encodes CDR1 MGHRA and CDR2 YSYEKL. This CDR3 is 14 amino acids long.

The chain couples TRBV10-3 to TRBJ2-7; D unclear. The V and J ends lost 10 bases and 3 bases respectively, with 10 bases between them. The germline gives CDR1 ENHRY, CDR2 SYGVKD. This CDR3 has 11 residues. The CDR3 DNA is TGTGCCACATCTCTAGGCTACGAGCAGTACTTC. This sequence encodes CATSLGYEQYF.

This chain links TRBV9 with TRBJ2-3, with D possibly matching TRBD2 (5 bases). The CDR3 spans 15 residues. Trimming pared 5 bases from V and 1 base from J, leaving 14 bases between. Germline CDR1 is SGDLS and CDR2 is YYNGEE. The DNA for the CDR3 is TGTGCCAGCAGTCCTACTACCGGGGGCACAGATACGCAGTATTTT. Protein sequence: CASSPTTGGTDTQYF.

This chain connects TRBV25-1 to TRBJ2-5, with a possible D match to TRBD2 (7 bases). The V gene lost 1 base and the J gene lost 1 base, with 10 bases spanning the gap. The CDR3 length is 15 residues. The V gene's germline CDR1 is MGHDK and CDR2 SYGVNS. The CDR3 DNA reads TGTGCCAGCAGTGAATTCGGGGGGCGCCAAGAGACCCAGTACTTC. Translated: CASSEFGGRQETQYF.

The chain carries TRBV2 and TRBJ2-3; D might be TRBD2 (6 bases). V shed 4 bases and J shed 3 bases, with 14 bases lying between them. CDR3 length: 15 amino acids. Per the germline V gene, CDR1 is SNHLY and CDR2 is FYNNEI. For the CDR3, the DNA is TGTGCCAGCAGTGTTTTTTTGGGGGGTACAGATACGCAGTATTTT. This sequence encodes CASSVFLGGTDTQYF.

The chain carries TRBV7-8 and TRBJ1-1; D remains unclear. Germline CDR1 is SGHVS and CDR2 is FQNEAQ. CDR3 length: 14 residues. V shed 1 base and J shed 1 base, with 7 bases lying between them. The CDR3 loop is CASSLGRENTEAFF. The CDR3 region has the DNA TGTGCCAGCAGCTTAGGTCGGGAGAACACTGAAGCTTTCTTT.

The chain joins TRBV5-1 to TRBJ1-4, with D uncertain. Trimming took 0 bases from V and 0 from J, leaving 6 bases between them. Germline V CDR1 and CDR2: SGHRS, YFSETQ. CDR3 size: 15 residues. The CDR3 DNA reads TGCGCCAGCAGCTTGGCCCCCTCAACTAATGAAAAACTGTTTTTT. Protein: CASSLAPSTNEKLFF.

Only one count was recorded for this clone. The chain couples TRBV7-3 to TRBJ2-1; weak D call: TRBD2 (6 bases). This CDR3 spans 13 amino acids. CDR1 is SGHTA and CDR2 is FQGTGA in the germline V gene. Trimming left V 4 bases short and J 6 bases short, with 10 bases between. In nucleotides, the CDR3 is TGTGCCAGCAGCTCGGACTACATCAATGAGCAGTTCTTC. Its protein product is CASSSDYINEQFF.

This clone was seen just once. The rearrangement uses TRBV6-1 and TRBJ2-5; 7 nucleotides agree with TRBD1. CDR1 is MNHNS and CDR2 is SASEGT in the germline V gene. Trimming cost V 7 bases and J 3 bases; bases outside gene matches: 5. This CDR3 comprises 13 residues. The CDR3 here is CASNRDRKETQYF. The DNA for the CDR3 is TGTGCCAGCAACCGGGACAGAAAAGAGACCCAGTACTTC.

The CDR3 nucleotides read TGTGCCAGCAGTGACATTAACAGGGGCGCTTCGCCTCACGCTAACTATGGCTACACCTTC. Its protein is CASSDINRGASPHANYGYTF. The V gene is TRBV6-1, the J gene TRBJ1-2, with TRBD1 matching over 7 bases. The junction had 19 bases not matched to a gene; V was cut back by 3 bases and J by 0 bases. CDR1 and CDR2 from the germline V gene are MNHNS and SASEGT. The CDR3 has 20 amino acids.

The chain joins TRBV5-5 to TRBJ1-2; TRBD1 might be the D (5 bases). V was cut by 3 bases and J by 8 bases, with 20 bases left in between. The CDR3 length is 15 residues. CDR1 and CDR2 from the germline V gene are SGHKS and YYEKEE (reference sequence). CDR3: CASSSGTVLPDGYTF. The CDR3 DNA is TGTGCCAGCAGCTCGGGGACTGTTCTCCCTGACGGCTACACCTTC.

V usage is TRBV5-1 and J usage is TRBJ2-5, with D possibly matching TRBD2 (6 bases). With 4 bases removed from V and 7 bases from J, the gap between germline ends came to 14 bases. The CDR3 extends over 13 amino acids. Germline V gene lookup returns CDR1 SGHRS and CDR2 YFSETQ. CDR3 protein: CASSRGNAVTQYF. For the CDR3, the DNA is TGCGCCAGCAGCCGCGGGAACGCGGTGACCCAGTACTTC.

The rearrangement joins TRBV29-1 to TRBJ2-6; 8 bases line up with TRBD1. The CDR3 runs 18 residues. The J segment lost 0 bases and the V segment lost 4 bases, leaving 11 bases of the junction unmatched. Germline lookup yields CDR1 SQVTM and CDR2 ANQGSEA. CDR3 region: CSVVGDRIMSSGANVLTF. The CDR3 DNA is TGCAGCGTTGTCGGGGACAGGATAATGAGCTCTGGGGCCAACGTCCTGACTTTC.

The chain links TRBV9 to TRBJ2-2; 12 nucleotides line up with TRBD1. The V gene end was trimmed by 3 bases and the J gene end by 7 bases; junction bases not matched to a gene: 7. From germline, CDR1 is SGDLS and CDR2 YYNGEE. The CDR3 contains 16 residues. The CDR3 protein is CASSGPGQGANGELFF. CDR3 coding DNA: TGTGCCAGCAGCGGACCGGGACAGGGGGCTAACGGGGAGCTGTTTTTT. Full variable domain (rest looked up from reference TRBV9 and TRBJ2-2): DSGVTQTPKHLITATGQRVTLRCSPRSGDLSVYWYQQSLDQGLQFLIQYYNGEERAKGNILERFSAQQFPDLHSELNLSSLELGDSALYFCASSGPGQGANGELFFGEGSRLTVL.

The rearrangement links TRBV6-1 to TRBJ1-3; D not certain. CDR1 MNHNS and CDR2 SASEGT come from the germline V gene. V shed 7 bases and J shed 10 bases, with 14 bases lying between them. This CDR3 comprises 12 residues. CDR3 amino acids: CASTEPGRTIYF. CDR3 DNA sequence: TGTGCCAGCACAGAGCCCGGGCGGACCATATATTTT.

The V and J genes are TRBV7-2 and TRBJ1-1; D possibly corresponds to TRBD1 (5 bases). The V gene's germline CDR1 is SGHTA and CDR2 FQGNSA. Trimming took 2 bases from V and 4 from J, leaving 14 bases between them. The CDR3 has 15 residues. DNA for the CDR3: TGTGCCAGCAGCTTATCGGGACGTCAAAGCACTGAAGCTTTCTTT. The encoded protein is CASSLSGRQSTEAFF.

This clone has at least ten counts. The chain couples TRBV6-1 to TRBJ2-3, with D possibly being TRBD2 (6 bases). From germline, CDR1 is MNHNS and CDR2 SASEGT. The CDR3 runs to 14 residues. Trimming left V 7 bases short and J 1 base short, with 12 bases between. The CDR3 reads CASMRGLGTDTQYF. In DNA, the CDR3 is TGTGCCAGCATGAGGGGACTTGGCACAGATACGCAGTATTTT.